A single sample is the source of the 22 T cell receptor beta chains below, sequenced in a study of blood T cell repertoires in COVID-19. Repertoires were generated with immunoSEQ multiplex PCR, while TCRdb's copy carries only in-frame clones and drops some. This table has about 120,000 clones, around 87% appearing once. Sequencing input: peripheral blood. These receptor sequences come from a woman in her fifties or sixties with COVID-19, enrolled during active disease.

This chain connects TRBV19 to TRBJ2-2, with 9 bases matching TRBD1. The V gene's germline CDR1 is LNHDA and CDR2 SQIVND (reference sequence). This CDR3 contains 16 residues. The junction had 9 bases not matched to a gene; V was cut back by 3 bases and J by 7 bases. CDR3 amino acids: CASSIGTGRRSGELFF. The CDR3 DNA reads TGTGCCAGTAGTATCGGGACAGGGAGAAGGAGCGGGGAGCTGTTTTTT.

The CDR3 spells CASSPDRVNEQFF. DNA for the CDR3: TGTGCCAGCAGCCCGGACAGGGTCAATGAGCAGTTCTTC. V usage is TRBV11-2 and J usage is TRBJ2-1, with 8 bases fitting TRBD1. The CDR3 is 13 amino acids. The germline V gene has CDR1 SGHAT and CDR2 FQNNGV. V lost 5 bases and J lost 6; bases outside the gene matches: 3.

The chain joins TRBV6-5 to TRBJ2-5; D is unresolved. CDR3 length equals 13 residues. Germline CDR1 is MNHEY and CDR2 is SVGAGI. Trimming took 3 bases from V and 0 from J, leaving 5 bases between them. The CDR3 spells CASSYGNQETQYF. The CDR3 nucleotides read TGTGCCAGCAGTTATGGCAACCAAGAGACCCAGTACTTC.

This clone was detected a few times. DNA of the CDR3: TGTGCCAGCAGCTCGGGACTGGAAACAGATACGCAGTATTTT. It is translated as CASSSGLETDTQYF. V gene TRBV7-3 combines with J gene TRBJ2-3; maybe TRBD2 (6 bases). V was clipped by 4 bases and J by 3 bases, with 11 bases between them. The CDR3 covers 14 residues. Looked up from germline, CDR1 is SGHTA and CDR2 is FQGTGA. Full variable domain (outside the CDR3, taken from reference TRBV7-3 and TRBJ2-3): GAGVSQTPSNKVTEKGKYVELRCDPISGHTALYWYRQSLGQGPEFLIYFQGTGAADDSGLPNDRFFAVRPEGSVSTLKIQRTERGDSAVYLCASSSGLETDTQYFGPGTRLTVL.

The J gene is TRBJ2-7, the V gene TRBV5-4, with D perhaps TRBD1 (6 bases). The germline V and J ends were trimmed by 3 bases and 1 base, with 11 bases remaining between them. The V gene's germline CDR1 is SGHNT and CDR2 YYREEE (reference sequence). The CDR3 is 14 residues long. CDR3 in amino acids: CASSSQGGSYEQYF. The CDR3, as DNA: TGTGCCAGCAGCTCCCAAGGGGGTTCCTACGAGCAGTACTTC. The variable domain in full, completed from reference TRBV5-4 and TRBJ2-7, reads ETGVTQSPTHLIKTRGQQVTLRCSSQSGHNTVSWYQQALGQGPQFIFQYYREEENGRGNFPPRFSGLQFPNYSSELNVNALELDDSALYLCASSSQGGSYEQYFGPGTRLTVT.

This clone was seen once. The chain carries TRBV10-3 and TRBJ2-3, with 7 bases aligning to TRBD2. Germline trimming cut 2 bases from V and 0 bases from J; bases unmatched to any gene: 11. The CDR3 runs 18 residues. Germline assignment: CDR1 ENHRY and CDR2 SYGVKD. CDR3 amino acids: CAISEDSGWGGSTDTQYF. The CDR3 bases are TGTGCCATCAGTGAGGACTCCGGATGGGGGGGTAGCACAGATACGCAGTATTTT.

The chain uses TRBV5-5 and TRBJ2-2, with D possibly being TRBD1 (6 bases). Trimming took off 4 bases at V and 0 bases at J, with 13 bases between the two ends. CDR1 SGHKS and CDR2 YYEKEE come from the germline V gene (reference sequence). The CDR3 has 16 amino acids. DNA for the CDR3: TGTGCCAGCAGCCAAAACAGGGCAACGAACACCGGGGAGCTGTTTTTT. Protein: CASSQNRATNTGELFF.

The chain combines TRBV18 with TRBJ1-2; 8 bases are a match to TRBD1. The CDR3 is 15 residues long. CDR1 KGHSH and CDR2 LQKENI come from the germline V gene. With V trimmed by 3 bases and J by 6 bases, 9 bases remained unmatched. In nucleotides, the CDR3 is TGTGCCAGCTCACCTAACTTCGTGACAGGGGATGGCTACACCTTC. Amino acids: CASSPNFVTGDGYTF.

The rearrangement links TRBV12-1 to TRBJ1-5; the D call TRBD1 from the table was never checked on the DNA. TRBV12-1 is designated a pseudogene. The CDR3 runs 15 residues. As DNA, the CDR3 is TGTGCCAGCAGCTTTCACAGGGGCAGCAATCAGCCCCAGCATTTT. It specifies CASSFHRGSNQPQHF.

This clone was seen more than once but under ten times. The chain recombines TRBV7-8 with TRBJ1-5, with D perhaps matching TRBD1 (5 bases). Germline V gene sequence: CDR1 SGHVS, CDR2 FQNEAQ. Trimming took off 4 bases at V and 6 bases at J, with 19 bases between the two ends. The CDR3 runs to 16 residues. The CDR3 protein is CASSSGTWQGGQPQHF. The CDR3 region has the DNA TGTGCCAGCAGCTCTGGGACCTGGCAGGGAGGTCAGCCCCAGCATTTT.

The gene calls are TRBV7-2 and TRBJ1-1, with D possibly TRBD1 on 6 matching bases. CDR1 is SGHTA and CDR2 is FQGNSA in the germline V gene. V lost 5 bases and J 5 bases, leaving 15 bases between the germline ends. The CDR3 length is 14 residues. The CDR3 DNA reads as TGTGCCAGCAGCGGACGGACAGCTCCTACTGAAGCTTTCTTT. Protein product: CASSGRTAPTEAFF.

The V call is TRBV10-3, the J call TRBJ2-7; TRBD1 might be the D (6 bases). The CDR3 runs to 14 residues. The V gene's germline CDR1 is ENHRY and CDR2 SYGVKD. Trimming cost V 5 bases and J 5 bases, with 16 bases left between them. DNA of the CDR3: TGTGCCATCAGTCAACAGGACAGCGAGGACGAGCAGTACTTC. Amino acids: CAISQQDSEDEQYF.

Ten or more counts support this clone. The chain joins TRBV19 to TRBJ1-6; 7 bases line up with TRBD1. Trimming cost V 5 bases and J 7 bases; bases outside gene matches: 8. Germline-derived CDR1 and CDR2 are LNHDA and SQIVND (reference sequence). The CDR3 runs to 15 residues. CDR3 sequence: CASSGLQGRNSPLHF. In DNA, the CDR3 is TGTGCCAGTAGTGGTTTACAGGGGCGAAATTCACCCCTCCACTTT.

V and J are TRBV19 and TRBJ2-1, with D possibly TRBD2 on 5 matching bases. Trimming took 5 bases from V and 0 from J, leaving 11 bases between them. This CDR3 is built from 15 residues. CDR1 LNHDA and CDR2 SQIVND come from the germline V gene (reference sequence). CDR3 bases: TGTGCCAGTAGTCCGACGGGGAGCTCCTACAATGAGCAGTTCTTC. It encodes CASSPTGSSYNEQFF. The whole variable domain, remainder taken from reference TRBV19 and TRBJ2-1, is DGGITQSPKYLFRKEGQNVTLSCEQNLNHDAMYWYRQDPGQGLRLIYYSQIVNDFQKGDIAEGYSVSREKKESFPLTVTSAQKNPTAFYLCASSPTGSSYNEQFFGPGTRLTVL.

The V and J genes are TRBV6-2 or TRBV6-3 and TRBJ2-7, with D maybe TRBD2 (5 bases). V was shortened by 4 bases and J by 2 bases, with 9 bases between the two germline ends. CDR1 is MNHEY, CDR2 SVGEGT, per germline. The CDR3 contains 13 residues. The CDR3 here is CASSLALAYEQYF. The CDR3 region has the DNA TGTGCCAGCAGTTTAGCGTTAGCCTACGAGCAGTACTTC.

Here the CDR3 reads CASSVTRGSLYNEQFF. The DNA for the CDR3 is TGTGCCAGCAGCGTAACCCGGGGGTCCTTATACAATGAGCAGTTCTTC. The chain joins TRBV9 to TRBJ2-1; TRBD2 is a possible D gene (6 bases). Germline V gene lookup returns CDR1 SGDLS and CDR2 YYNGEE. Trimming cost V 1 base and J 4 bases, with 15 bases left between them. CDR3 size: 16 residues.

This clone was observed once. The V call is TRBV7-2, the J call TRBJ1-1; 7 bases align to TRBD1. Germline V gene data show CDR1 as SGHTA and CDR2 as FQGNSA. CDR3 length: 15 amino acids. V shed 6 bases and J 5 bases; nucleotides not matched to a gene: 12. The CDR3 region has the DNA TGTGCCAGCAGTCGAAATCAGGGGGTGGAAACTGAAGCTTTCTTT. Translation gives CASSRNQGVETEAFF.

This clone has just one count. The chain carries TRBV10-3 and TRBJ2-2; weak D call: TRBD1 (6 bases). This CDR3 has 15 residues. The germline V gene has CDR1 ENHRY and CDR2 SYGVKD. The V gene lost 10 bases and the J gene lost 1 base, with 16 bases spanning the gap. The CDR3 sequence: CATGSTGLNTGELFF. CDR3 coding DNA: TGTGCCACCGGTTCCACAGGGTTGAACACCGGGGAGCTGTTTTTT.

The chain recombines TRBV29-1 with TRBJ1-2, with TRBD1 matching over 8 bases. Germline-derived CDR1 and CDR2 are SQVTM and ANQGSEA. The CDR3 spans 13 residues. J gave up 8 bases and V 3 bases, and 8 bases lay outside the gene matches. CDR3 sequence reads: CSVDPGGLRGYTF. The CDR3 bases are TGCAGCGTTGATCCAGGGGGCTTGAGGGGCTACACCTTC.

The V and J genes are TRBV7-9 and TRBJ1-3; D not certain. Germline CDR1 reads SEHNR; CDR2 reads FQNEAQ (reference sequence). V gave up 5 bases and J gave up 3 bases, with 14 bases separating them. The CDR3 contains 15 residues. CDR3 nucleotide sequence: TGTGCCAGCAGCGAAAGCGAGGGAGGTGGAAACACCATATATTTT. Translated, it gives CASSESEGGGNTIYF.

The chain combines TRBV3-1 (or the pseudogene TRBV3-2) with TRBJ2-5; D remains unclear. Germline V CDR1 and CDR2: LGHDT, YNNKEL (reference sequence). Trimming pared 0 bases from V and 1 base from J, leaving 6 bases between. This CDR3 comprises 14 residues. The DNA for the CDR3 is TGTGCCAGCAGCCAAGATCCCGGCCAAGAGACCCAGTACTTC. Protein: CASSQDPGQETQYF.

The chain carries TRBV6-2 or TRBV6-3 and TRBJ1-4, with D possibly matching TRBD1 (6 bases). Trimming stripped 6 bases from V and 4 bases from J, with 15 bases between. Germline CDR1 and CDR2: MNHEY and SVGEGT. There are 15 residues in the CDR3. CDR3: CASSRGTGHNEKLFF. CDR3 in DNA: TGTGCCAGCAGCAGAGGGACGGGACATAATGAAAAACTGTTTTTT.